The sequence of this TCR beta chain was determined in a study of T cell repertoires in cytomegalovirus infection. Study context: Based on public TCR beta signatures, there were indications of CMV infection and of a matching HLA type. Findings of the study overall: Frequencies of public TCR beta families were cumulated, and this identified carriers of CMV plus the relevant HLA. Clonotype analysis showed dominance of the ex vivo response by HLA-C-restricted CMV-specific TCR beta clonotypes.

In TCRdb, the reads were re-called with MiXCR into one record per CDR3 protein. The table has about 180,000 distinct CDR3 sequences, about 18% seen once; the top ten hold approximately 26%. On this clonotype itself: The antigen is not known.

The sequencing input was CD8+ T cells from PBMCs. The sequence was collected from a human donor in good health (CMV status not recorded). Some clones in this sample may be carry-over from other donors' samples.

The CDR3 here is CASSLPGNEKLFF. The CDR3 nucleotides read TGTGCCAGCAGCTTACCAGGGAATGAAAAACTGTTTTTT. The J gene is TRBJ1-4, the V gene TRBV7-9, with D perhaps TRBD1 (5 bases). This CDR3 has 13 residues. V gave up 2 bases and J gave up 5 bases, with 6 bases separating them. The germline V gene encodes CDR1 SEHNR and CDR2 FQNEAQ (reference sequence).